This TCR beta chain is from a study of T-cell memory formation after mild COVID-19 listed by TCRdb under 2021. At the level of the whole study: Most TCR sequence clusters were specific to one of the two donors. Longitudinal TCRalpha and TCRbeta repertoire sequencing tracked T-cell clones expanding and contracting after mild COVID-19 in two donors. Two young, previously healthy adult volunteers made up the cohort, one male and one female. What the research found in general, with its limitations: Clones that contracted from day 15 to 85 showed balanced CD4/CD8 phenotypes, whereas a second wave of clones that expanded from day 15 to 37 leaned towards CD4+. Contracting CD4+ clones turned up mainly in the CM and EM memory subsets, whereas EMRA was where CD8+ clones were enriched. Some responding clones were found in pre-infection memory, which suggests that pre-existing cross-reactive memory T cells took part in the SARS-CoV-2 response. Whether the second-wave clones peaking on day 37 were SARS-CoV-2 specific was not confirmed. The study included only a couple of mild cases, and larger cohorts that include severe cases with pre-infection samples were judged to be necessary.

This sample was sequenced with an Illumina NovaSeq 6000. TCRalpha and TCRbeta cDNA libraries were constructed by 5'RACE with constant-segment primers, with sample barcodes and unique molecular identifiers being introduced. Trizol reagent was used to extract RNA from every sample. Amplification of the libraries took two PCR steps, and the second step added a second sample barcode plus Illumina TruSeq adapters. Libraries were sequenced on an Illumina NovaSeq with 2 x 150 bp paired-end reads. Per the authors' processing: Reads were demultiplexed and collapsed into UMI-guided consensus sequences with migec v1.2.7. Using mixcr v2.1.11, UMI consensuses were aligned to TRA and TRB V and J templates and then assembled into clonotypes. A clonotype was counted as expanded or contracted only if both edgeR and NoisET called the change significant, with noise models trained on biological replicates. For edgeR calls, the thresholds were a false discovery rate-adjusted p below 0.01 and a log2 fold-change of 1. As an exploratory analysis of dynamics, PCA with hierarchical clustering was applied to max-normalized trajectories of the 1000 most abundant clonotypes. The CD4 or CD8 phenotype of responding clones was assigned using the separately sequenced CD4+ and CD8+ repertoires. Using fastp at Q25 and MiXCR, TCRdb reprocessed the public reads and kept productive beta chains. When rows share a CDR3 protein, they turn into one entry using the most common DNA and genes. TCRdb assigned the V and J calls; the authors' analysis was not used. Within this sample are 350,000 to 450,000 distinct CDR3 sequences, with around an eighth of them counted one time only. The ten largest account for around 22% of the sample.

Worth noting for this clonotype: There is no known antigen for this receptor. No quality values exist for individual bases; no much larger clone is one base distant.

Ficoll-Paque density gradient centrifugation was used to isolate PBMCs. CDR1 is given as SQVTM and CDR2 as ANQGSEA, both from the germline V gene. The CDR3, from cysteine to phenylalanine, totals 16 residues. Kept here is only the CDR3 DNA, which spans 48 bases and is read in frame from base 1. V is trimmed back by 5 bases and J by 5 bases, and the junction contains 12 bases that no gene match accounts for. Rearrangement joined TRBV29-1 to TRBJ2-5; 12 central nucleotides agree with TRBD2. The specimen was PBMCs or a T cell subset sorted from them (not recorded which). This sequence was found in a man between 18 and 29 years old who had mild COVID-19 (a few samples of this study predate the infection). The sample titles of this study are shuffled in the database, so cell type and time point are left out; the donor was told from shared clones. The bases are TGCAGCGTTCAGAAAGCGACTAGCGGGGGAGGGGAGACCCAGTACTTC. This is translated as CSVQKATSGGGETQYF.